Listed below are T cell receptor beta chains from one sample, sequenced in a study of T-cell reconstitution after alpha-beta-depleted transplantation in children. Using its own MiXCR run on the PCR reads, TCRdb lists one record per CDR3 protein. The data show 230,000 or so distinct CDR3 sequences, 9.7% seen once. The sequences come from PBMCs from the stem cell graft donor, collected from the stem cell graft. These receptor sequences come from a human donor who donated a stem cell graft to a child with SCID. Both conserved end residues are part of each CDR3. Fields, in order: clone size, V gene, J gene, D gene, CDR3 protein, CDR3 DNA. D genes are given only for firm matches. Clone size is given for some rows only: seen once, a few or many times, or a class if the clone is expanded.

>many|TRBV20-1|TRBJ2-5|TRBD2
CSARALGTSSETQYF
TGCAGTGCTAGAGCGTTAGGGACTAGCTCGGAGACCCAGTACTTC
>few|TRBV7-2|TRBJ1-1|-
CASNRRDPSEAFF
TGTGCCAGCAATCGCCGGGACCCATCTGAAGCTTTCTTT
>many|TRBV5-6|TRBJ1-2|-
CASSLQMTFTNYGYTF
TGTGCCAGCAGCCTACAGATGACTTTCACTAACTATGGCTACACCTTC
>many|TRBV7-9|TRBJ1-5|-
CASSLDNQPQHF
TGTGCCAGCAGTTTGGACAATCAGCCCCAGCATTTT
>many|TRBV7-2|TRBJ2-1|TRBD2
CASSRASGGLDEQFF
TGTGCCAGCAGCCGAGCTAGCGGGGGGTTGGATGAGCAGTTCTTC
>many|TRBV20-1|TRBJ2-3|-
CSAPRGTDTQYF
TGCAGTGCTCCCCGGGGAACCGATACGCAGTATTTT
>many|TRBV7-8|TRBJ2-3|TRBD2
CASSIGLAGTTDTQYF
TGTGCCAGCAGCATCGGACTAGCGGGGACCACAGATACGCAGTATTTT
>many|TRBV5-6|TRBJ2-1|TRBD1
CASSWDRVLYNEQFF
TGTGCCAGCAGCTGGGACAGGGTTCTTTACAATGAGCAGTTCTTC
>many|TRBV21-1|TRBJ2-6|-
CASITSSSGANVLTF
TGTGCCAGCATCACGTCTAGCTCCGGGGCCAACGTCCTGACTTTC
>many|TRBV5-1|TRBJ1-2|-
CASSLPQGGGYTF
TGCGCCAGCAGCTTACCGCAGGGCGGTGGCTACACCTTC
>many|TRBV5-6|TRBJ1-5|-
CASSLFVTPSNQPQHF
TGTGCCAGCAGCTTGTTTGTCACACCTAGCAATCAGCCCCAGCATTTT
>many|TRBV5-1|TRBJ2-1|-
CASSLAPGGDEQFF
TGCGCCAGCAGCTTGGCCCCAGGGGGGGATGAGCAGTTCTTC
>many|TRBV11-3|TRBJ1-4|TRBD1
CASSHSGTDNEKLFF
TGTGCCAGCAGCCACTCGGGGACAGATAATGAAAAACTGTTTTTT
>-|TRBV7-2|TRBJ1-1|-
CASSSRPGNTEAFF
TGTGCCAGCAGCTCCAGGCCGGGCAACACTGAAGCTTTCTTT
>few|TRBV2|TRBJ2-1|-
CASSDLRGGDYNEQFF
TGTGCCAGCAGTGACCTCAGGGGCGGGGACTACAATGAGCAGTTCTTC
>many|TRBV12-3/TRBV12-4|TRBJ2-5|TRBD1
CASSLGQGDLETQYF
TGTGCCAGCAGTTTGGGACAGGGTGATTTGGAGACCCAGTACTTC
>many|TRBV5-1|TRBJ1-1|-
CASSLAGGVGNTEAFF
TGCGCCAGCAGCTTGGCCGGTGGGGTTGGGAACACTGAAGCTTTCTTT
>few|TRBV6-6|TRBJ2-1|-
CASSYRDAEQFF
TGTGCCAGCAGTTACAGGGACGCTGAGCAGTTCTTC
>many|TRBV10-3|TRBJ2-3|TRBD2
CASRTSGAGTDTQYF
TGTGCCTCCCGGACTAGCGGTGCAGGCACAGATACGCAGTATTTT
>few|TRBV7-3|TRBJ2-6|-
CASSLRRSGANVLTF
TGTGCCAGCAGCTTACGCAGGTCTGGGGCCAACGTCCTGACTTTC
>many|TRBV20-1|TRBJ1-1|TRBD1
CSARSGTGATTEAFF
TGCAGTGCTAGATCAGGGACAGGGGCGACCACTGAAGCTTTCTTT
>many|TRBV5-1|TRBJ1-2|-
CASSSGGTTNYGYTF
TGCGCCAGCAGCTCCGGGGGGACTACTAACTATGGCTACACCTTC
>few|TRBV3-1|TRBJ2-1|TRBD2
CASSQFSSGGISSYNEQFF
TGTGCCAGCAGCCAATTCTCTAGCGGGGGGATCAGCTCCTACAATGAGCAGTTCTTC
>many|TRBV5-1|TRBJ2-7|-
CASSLMDGGSYEQYF
TGCGCCAGCAGCTTGATGGACGGCGGCTCCTACGAGCAGTACTTC
>many|TRBV11-2|TRBJ2-7|-
CASSLVPFFTYEQYF
TGTGCCAGCAGCTTAGTGCCCTTCTTCACCTACGAGCAGTACTTC
>many|TRBV5-6|TRBJ2-3|TRBD1
CASSRDRALTDTQYF
TGTGCCAGCAGCCGCGACAGGGCACTCACAGATACGCAGTATTTT
>many|TRBV29-1|TRBJ2-1|-
CSVVLWGISYNEQFF
TGCAGCGTTGTCCTGTGGGGGATCTCCTACAATGAGCAGTTCTTC
>-|TRBV28|TRBJ1-6|-
CASSLRIAARSYNSPLHF
TGTGCCAGCAGTTTAAGGATTGCGGCCCGCTCCTATAATTCACCCCTCCACTTT
>many|TRBV2|TRBJ2-3|TRBD1
CASSERTGKVDTQYF
TGTGCCAGCAGTGAACGGACAGGGAAAGTAGATACGCAGTATTTT
>-|TRBV25-1|TRBJ2-1|TRBD2
CASSAIGAGGNNEQFF
TGTGCCAGCAGCGCCATAGGAGCGGGGGGGAACAATGAGCAGTTCTTC
>many|TRBV27|TRBJ2-7|-
CASGPIVSYEQYF
TGTGCCAGCGGTCCGATAGTGTCCTACGAGCAGTACTTC
>many|TRBV20-1|TRBJ2-7|-
CSARGTYEQYF
TGCAGTGCTCGGGGAACCTACGAGCAGTACTTC
>many|TRBV7-2|TRBJ2-3|-
CASSYRGWGTDTQYF
TGTGCCAGCAGCTATCGAGGGTGGGGCACAGATACGCAGTATTTT
>many|TRBV12-3/TRBV12-4|TRBJ1-6|-
CASSLNEPSPLHF
TGTGCCAGCAGTTTAAACGAGCCCTCACCCCTCCACTTT
>many|TRBV5-1|TRBJ1-2|-
CASRWDISNYGYTF
TGCGCCAGCAGGTGGGACATTTCGAACTATGGCTACACCTTC
>many|TRBV20-1|TRBJ2-7|TRBD1
CSAHDRGRPTLEQYF
TGCAGTGCCCACGACAGGGGGCGACCTACGTTAGAGCAGTACTTC
>many|TRBV4-2|TRBJ2-2|-
CASSQAVALAANTGELFF
TGTGCCAGCAGCCAAGCGGTGGCACTAGCCGCGAACACCGGGGAGCTGTTTTTT
>many|TRBV5-1|TRBJ1-5|-
CASSVGSNQPQHF
TGCGCCAGCTCCGTTGGTAGCAATCAGCCCCAGCATTTT
>once|TRBV6-2/TRBV6-3|TRBJ2-1|TRBD1
CARVDRGRKNEQFF
TGTGCCAGGGTAGACAGGGGGAGGAAGAATGAGCAGTTCTTC
>many|TRBV20-1|TRBJ1-1|-
CSATEIALNTEAFF
TGCAGTGCTACAGAAATCGCCCTGAACACTGAAGCTTTCTTT
>many|TRBV7-6|TRBJ1-3|-
CASSLDHRASFGNTIYF
TGTGCCAGCAGCTTGGACCACAGGGCTTCGTTTGGAAACACCATATATTTT
>few|TRBV7-9|TRBJ2-6|-
CASSWPSGANVLTF
TGTGCCAGCAGCTGGCCCTCTGGGGCCAACGTCCTGACTTTC
>many|TRBV12-3/TRBV12-4|TRBJ2-1|TRBD2
CASSLGGGAFNEQFF
TGTGCCAGCAGTTTAGGCGGGGGGGCCTTCAATGAGCAGTTCTTC
>many|TRBV7-9|TRBJ2-7|-
CASSLDGVYEQYF
TGTGCCAGCAGCTTAGACGGGGTTTACGAGCAGTACTTC
>many|TRBV5-1|TRBJ1-1|TRBD1
CASREATGGIEAFF
TGCGCCAGCAGAGAAGCGACAGGGGGCATTGAAGCTTTCTTT
>many|TRBV7-9|TRBJ2-5|TRBD1
CASSLGQGAKTQYF
TGTGCCAGCAGCTTAGGACAGGGGGCGAAGACCCAGTACTTC
>many|TRBV20-1|TRBJ1-2|-
CSARPPGKGYGYTF
TGCAGTGCCCGACCCCCAGGGAAGGGCTATGGCTACACCTTC
>-|TRBV12-3/TRBV12-4|TRBJ1-1|-
CASIARSAFF
TGTGCCAGCATCGCCCGGTCGGCTTTCTTT
>many|TRBV29-1|TRBJ1-1|TRBD1
CSVRTGHTEAFF
TGCAGCGTTCGGACAGGGCACACTGAAGCTTTCTTT
>-|TRBV5-1|TRBJ2-3|-
CASSSLGGGPGDTQYF
TGCGCCAGCAGCTCCCTGGGGGGGGGGCCCGGAGATACGCAGTATTTT
>many|TRBV7-2|TRBJ1-6|-
CASSLLRVGASPLHF
TGTGCCAGCAGCTTATTGCGCGTCGGGGCTTCACCCCTCCACTTT
>many|TRBV20-1|TRBJ1-4|TRBD1
CSATFTGDVEKLFF
TGCAGTGCTACCTTTACAGGGGATGTAGAAAAACTGTTTTTT
>many|TRBV20-1|TRBJ2-5|-
CSLVYQETQYF
TGCAGTTTGGTGTACCAAGAGACCCAGTACTTC
>many|TRBV9|TRBJ2-1|TRBD2
CASSSYSGGLSYNEQFF
TGTGCCAGCAGCTCATACAGCGGGGGGCTTTCCTACAATGAGCAGTTCTTC
>few|TRBV29-1|TRBJ1-1|-
CSVGVSPYTEAFF
TGCAGCGTGGGAGTAAGTCCGTACACTGAAGCTTTCTTT
>many|TRBV20-1|TRBJ2-7|-
CSASTLGSGSYEQYF
TGCAGTGCCAGCACTTTGGGTAGCGGATCCTACGAGCAGTACTTC
>many|TRBV20-1|TRBJ2-5|-
CSGFQQNQETQYF
TGCAGTGGGTTCCAACAGAACCAAGAGACCCAGTACTTC
>many|TRBV20-1|TRBJ1-2|TRBD1
CSGGRQGVRYGYTF
TGCAGCGGCGGTAGACAGGGAGTACGGTATGGCTACACCTTC
>many|TRBV5-1|TRBJ2-7|-
CASSLAGPSDEQYF
TGCGCCAGCAGCTTGGCAGGCCCTAGCGACGAGCAGTACTTC
>many|TRBV5-1|TRBJ1-6|TRBD1
CASQRGQDNSPLHF
TGCGCCAGCCAACGCGGACAGGATAATTCACCCCTCCACTTT